The rows below give T cell receptor beta chains drawn from one sample of a study of T cells in localized non-small cell lung cancer. Clones were sequenced by immunoSEQ multiplex PCR, and TCRdb holds only the in-frame ones, with some missing. The table has tens of thousands of clones, roughly 90% seen once. The sequenced sample was peripheral blood mononuclear cells, obtained before any cancer treatment. The receptors here all came from a male donor at least 60 years old with stage II lung adenocarcinoma. Both conserved end residues are part of each CDR3. The order of the fields is D gene, V gene, J gene, clone size, CDR3 protein, CDR3 DNA. The D gene is left open where the match is weak. A clone size is listed for some rows: how often the clone was seen (once, few, many), or a class if it is expanded.

>-|TRBV7-2|TRBJ2-1|-
CASSRDRRDEQFF
TGTGCCAGCAGCCGGGACCGTCGGGATGAGCAGTTCTTC
>TRBD1|TRBV4-1|TRBJ2-5|once
CASSPLGTGRETQYF
TGCGCCAGCAGCCCCTTAGGGACAGGGAGGGAGACCCAGTACTTC
>TRBD1|TRBV18|TRBJ1-1|-
CASSPPSGGANTEAFF
TGTGCCAGCTCACCACCGTCAGGGGGCGCGAACACTGAAGCTTTCTTT
>-|TRBV30|TRBJ2-3|-
CAWTVADTQYF
TGTGCCTGGACCGTAGCAGATACGCAGTATTTT
>-|TRBV14|TRBJ2-2|-
CASSQAGTGTGELFF
TGTGCCAGCAGCCAGGCGGGGACGGGGACCGGGGAGCTGTTTTTT
>-|TRBV23-1|TRBJ2-7|-
CASSQTRQGLPDYEQYF
TGCGCCAGCAGTCAAACCCGCCAGGGTCTACCCGACTACGAGCAGTACTTC
>-|TRBV5-1|TRBJ1-1|-
CASSFDGMNTEAFF
TGCGCCAGCAGCTTCGACGGCATGAACACTGAAGCTTTCTTT
>-|TRBV18|TRBJ1-5|once
CASSPGQGRNQPQHF
TGTGCCAGCTCACCAGGGCAGGGAAGAAACCAGCCCCAGCATTTT
>-|TRBV7-6|TRBJ2-7|-
CASSLGAGTGIPYEQYF
TGTGCCAGCAGCTTAGGGGCCGGGACGGGGATTCCCTACGAGCAGTACTTC
>-|TRBV21-1|TRBJ2-5|-
CASRVCYTFSETQYF
TGTGCCAGCAGAGTCTGCTACACTTTCTCTGAGACCCAGTACTTC
>TRBD1|TRBV27|TRBJ1-5|-
CASSRTGTGYQPQHF
TGTGCCAGCAGTAGGACAGGAACTGGGTATCAGCCCCAGCATTTT
>TRBD1|TRBV10-3|TRBJ1-2|-
CAISPGQTYGYTF
TGTGCCATCAGTCCGGGACAGACCTATGGCTACACCTTC
>-|TRBV2|TRBJ1-2|-
CASRGTRLAYGYTF
TGTGCCAGCAGAGGGACAAGGCTGGCGTATGGCTACACCTTC
>-|TRBV30|TRBJ1-5|few
CAWSGQNQPQHF
TGTGCCTGGAGTGGCCAGAATCAGCCCCAGCATTTT
>-|TRBV7-6|TRBJ1-1|-
CASSPQRGNTEAFF
TGTGCCAGCAGCCCTCAAAGGGGGAACACTGAAGCTTTCTTT
>-|TRBV6-1|TRBJ1-2|-
CASSERGGWGYTF
TGTGCCAGCAGTGAACGCGGGGGTTGGGGCTACACCTTC
>-|TRBV28|TRBJ2-3|-
CASSSRATQYF
TGTGCCAGCAGTTCGCGGGCCACGCAGTATTTT
>-|TRBV29-1|TRBJ2-1|-
CSVSYRGTYNEQFF
TGCAGCGTTTCGTACCGGGGCACCTACAATGAGCAGTTCTTC
>-|TRBV2|TRBJ2-1|-
CASSDVGSEQFF
TGTGCCAGCAGTGACGTGGGGAGTGAGCAGTTCTTC
>-|TRBV2|TRBJ2-1|-
CASSSYNEQFF
TGTGCCAGCAGCTCTTACAATGAGCAGTTCTTC
>TRBD2|TRBV7-7|TRBJ2-3|-
CASSRTSFTDTQYF
TGTGCCAGCAGCCGGACTAGTTTCACAGATACGCAGTATTTT
>TRBD1|TRBV30|TRBJ2-2|-
CAGDRAYTGELFF
TGTGCCGGTGACAGGGCCTACACCGGGGAGCTGTTTTTT
>TRBD1|TRBV5-1|TRBJ2-6|-
CASSLLGQGSSGANVLTF
TGCGCCAGCAGCTTGCTCGGACAGGGAAGCTCTGGGGCCAACGTCCTGACTTTC
>TRBD1|TRBV2|TRBJ1-2|-
CASRTQGQGPYGYTF
TGTGCCAGCAGGACCCAAGGACAGGGGCCTTATGGCTACACCTTC
>-|TRBV4-1|TRBJ2-7|-
CASSQERGGGAEYF
TGCGCCAGCAGCCAAGAGAGGGGCGGGGGCGCGGAGTACTTC
>-|TRBV10-1|TRBJ2-7|-
CASSPDRNYEQYF
TGCGCCAGCAGTCCAGACAGAAACTACGAGCAGTACTTC
>TRBD1|TRBV29-1|TRBJ2-5|once
CSVAGTGGETQYF
TGCAGCGTTGCAGGGACAGGGGGGGAGACCCAGTACTTC
>-|TRBV5-1|TRBJ2-3|-
CASRWTSTDTQYF
TGCGCCAGCCGGTGGACTAGCACAGATACGCAGTATTTT
>TRBD2|TRBV5-4|TRBJ2-1|-
CASSLGGSGEQFF
TGTGCCAGCAGCTTGGGCGGGAGTGGTGAGCAGTTCTTC
>-|TRBV28|TRBJ2-1|-
CASSLPGVGYNEQFF
TGTGCCAGCAGTCTCCCTGGAGTAGGCTACAATGAGCAGTTCTTC
>TRBD1|TRBV5-6|TRBJ2-7|-
CASSWTGASYEQYF
TGTGCCAGCAGCTGGACAGGGGCCTCCTACGAGCAGTACTTC
>-|TRBV6-6|TRBJ2-7|once
CASSPLDVSYEQYF
TGTGCCAGCAGCCCCCTCGACGTCTCCTACGAGCAGTACTTC
>-|TRBV4-1|TRBJ2-7|-
CASSPSPRREQYF
TGCGCCAGCAGCCCCTCCCCTAGACGCGAGCAGTACTTC
>-|TRBV6-5|TRBJ1-1|-
CASSYSRAREAEAFF
TGTGCCAGCAGTTACTCAAGAGCCCGAGAGGCTGAAGCTTTCTTT
>-|TRBV7-2|TRBJ1-3|once
CASSSPPGNTIYF
TGTGCCAGCAGCTCTCCGCCTGGAAACACCATATATTTT
>-|TRBV11-1|TRBJ2-7|few
CASRTVREQYF
TGTGCCAGCCGGACTGTGAGGGAGCAGTACTTC
>-|TRBV4-1|TRBJ2-3|-
CASSQRGGAGRDGTDTQYF
TGCGCCAGCAGCCAAAGGGGCGGGGCGGGACGGGACGGAACAGATACGCAGTATTTT
>TRBD2|TRBV11-1|TRBJ2-5|-
CASSPGLAEGSQYF
TGTGCCAGCAGCCCGGGACTAGCGGAGGGGTCCCAGTACTTC
>-|TRBV18|TRBJ1-1|once
CASSPLADGNTEAFF
TGTGCCAGCTCACCACTAGCGGATGGAAACACTGAAGCTTTCTTT
>TRBD1|TRBV6-5|TRBJ1-2|-
CASRSLDRGIYGYTF
TGTGCCAGCCGGAGTCTCGACAGGGGCATCTATGGCTACACCTTC
>-|TRBV30|TRBJ2-3|-
CAWSVGGGGETQYF
TGTGCCTGGAGTGTTGGGGGAGGGGGAGAAACGCAGTATTTT
>-|TRBV7-7|TRBJ2-1|-
CASSSGTFHYNEQFF
TGTGCCAGCAGCTCCGGGACTTTCCACTACAATGAGCAGTTCTTC
>-|TRBV18|TRBJ1-3|-
CASTRGDPGNTIYF
TGTGCCAGCACCCGAGGGGACCCTGGAAACACCATATATTTT
>-|TRBV5-1|TRBJ2-3|-
CASSSGHLSSTDTQYF
TGCGCCAGCAGCTCGGGACACCTCTCTAGCACAGATACGCAGTATTTT
>-|TRBV18|TRBJ1-4|-
CASSRTRGDEKLFF
TGTGCCAGCTCGCGTACCAGGGGCGATGAAAAACTGTTTTTT
>TRBD1|TRBV30|TRBJ1-5|-
CAWSVGRGLQPQHF
TGTGCCTGGAGTGTAGGCAGGGGGCTTCAGCCCCAGCATTTT
>-|TRBV6-1|TRBJ2-4|-
CASSEEGVTAKNIQYF
TGTGCCAGCAGTGAAGAAGGCGTAACAGCCAAAAACATTCAGTACTTC
>-|TRBV29-1|TRBJ1-3|-
CSVEDFVTGLNTIYF
TGCAGCGTTGAAGATTTCGTAACCGGACTAAACACCATATATTTT
>TRBD1|TRBV19|TRBJ1-5|-
CASSETGGSNQPQHF
TGTGCCAGTAGCGAGACAGGGGGAAGCAATCAGCCCCAGCATTTT
>TRBD1|TRBV5-4|TRBJ2-1|-
CASSGDRIGEQFF
TGTGCCAGCAGCGGGGACAGGATTGGGGAGCAGTTCTTC
>-|TRBV6-4|TRBJ1-1|-
CASNHEAPWAFF
TGTGCCAGCAATCATGAGGCACCGTGGGCTTTCTTT
>-|TRBV19|TRBJ2-3|few
CASSIEARLTDTQYF
TGTGCCAGTAGTATAGAGGCCAGACTCACAGATACGCAGTATTTT